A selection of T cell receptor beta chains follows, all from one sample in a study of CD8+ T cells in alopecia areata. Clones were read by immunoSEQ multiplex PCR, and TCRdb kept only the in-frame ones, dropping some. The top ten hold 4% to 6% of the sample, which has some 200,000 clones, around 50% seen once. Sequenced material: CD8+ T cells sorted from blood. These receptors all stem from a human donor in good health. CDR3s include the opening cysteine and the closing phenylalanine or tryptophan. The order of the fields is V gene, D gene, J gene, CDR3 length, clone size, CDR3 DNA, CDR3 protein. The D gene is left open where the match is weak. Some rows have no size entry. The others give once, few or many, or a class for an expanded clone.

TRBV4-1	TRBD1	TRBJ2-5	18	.	TGCGCCAGCAGCCAAGATGGGGGACAGGCGGATCGTAAGGAGACCCAGTACTTC	CASSQDGGQADRKETQYF
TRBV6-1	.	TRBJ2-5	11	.	TGTGCGAGTGGAATCTTAGAGACCCAGTACTTC	CASGILETQYF
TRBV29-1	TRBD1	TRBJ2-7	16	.	TGCAGCGTTGTTGGGACAGGGGTCTTAGATAACTACGAGCAGTACTTC	CSVVGTGVLDNYEQYF
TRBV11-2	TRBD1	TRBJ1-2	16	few	TGTGCCAGCAGCTTACGCGTTCGGCAGGGGGTAAATGGCTACACCTTC	CASSLRVRQGVNGYTF
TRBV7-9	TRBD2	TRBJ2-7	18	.	TGTGCCAGCAGCGACACAACCGGGACTAGCGGGAGCTCCTACGAGCAGTACTTC	CASSDTTGTSGSSYEQYF
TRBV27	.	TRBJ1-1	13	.	TGTGCCAGCAGTTCTTCAGATTCAAATGAAGCTTTCTTT	CASSSSDSNEAFF
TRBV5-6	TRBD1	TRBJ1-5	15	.	TGTGCCAGCAGCTGGGGACAGGGGAGTAATCAGCCCCAGCATTTT	CASSWGQGSNQPQHF
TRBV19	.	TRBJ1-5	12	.	TGTGCCAGTACAGGGCAGGAGCAGCCCCAGCATTTT	CASTGQEQPQHF
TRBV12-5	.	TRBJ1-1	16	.	TGTGCTAGTGGTCTGGAGGTCTCAGGCCCCATCACTGAAGCTTTCTTT	CASGLEVSGPITEAFF
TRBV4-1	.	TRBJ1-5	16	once	TGCGCCAGCAGCCAAGAAGTACAGCTAAGCAATCAGCCCCAGCATTTT	CASSQEVQLSNQPQHF
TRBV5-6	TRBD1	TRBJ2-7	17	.	TGTGCCAGCAGCCGAAGGGGGGGGACAGGGGTCCCCTACGAGCAGTACTTC	CASSRRGGTGVPYEQYF